The following is a T cell receptor (beta chain) sequence with its context. Its antigen remains unidentified. The sample is drawn from a study of T cells expressing NK-cell markers. Study-wide results and caveats: In over 5 donors, dominant CD3+CD56+NKG2C+ clonotypes ranked among the top 10 CD8+ clonotypes.

TCRdb re-called the 5' RACE reads, yielding one record per CDR3 amino acid sequence without DNA. The table for this sample gives about 460,000 distinct CDR3 sequences. The length of the CDR3 is 13 residues. From germline, CDR1 is LNHDA and CDR2 SQIVND (reference sequence). Sequenced input: blood T cells: a sorted CD56 or NKG2C T cell subset, CD4+ or CD8+ T cells, or bulk PBMC T cells (not recorded which). The clonotype comes from a woman aged 45-59 years in good health. The chain employs TRBV19 and TRBJ2-3. The CDR3 is CASSISIADTQYF. The whole variable domain, filled in from reference TRBV19 and TRBJ2-3, reads DGGITQSPKYLFRKEGQNVTLSCEQNLNHDAMYWYRQDPGQGLRLIYYSQIVNDFQKGDIAEGYSVSREKKESFPLTVTSAQKNPTAFYLCASSISIADTQYFGPGTRLTVL.